These T cell receptor beta chains were read from a single sample in a study of molecular identifiers for immune sequencing clone quantification. MiXCR was run by TCRdb on the PCR reads, yielding one entry per CDR3 protein. Among 75,000 to 100,000 distinct CDR3 sequences listed, over 15% were seen once. The sequencing sample was made of naive CD8+ T cells from blood, with Jurkat cell RNA spiked in. The receptors here all came from a human donor in good health. Some libraries in this study had Jurkat cell RNA spiked in. CDR3s leave out the opening cysteine and the closing phenylalanine or tryptophan.

J gene	V gene	CDR3 protein
TRBJ1-5	TRBV5-6	ASSPDGSNQPQH
TRBJ2-3	TRBV3-1	ASSQSSGSTQDTQY
TRBJ2-7	TRBV7-3	ASSPLAGREQY
TRBJ2-7	TRBV5-6	ASSSPSGPPYEQY
TRBJ1-3	TRBV9	ASSVDGTFPIY
TRBJ1-1	TRBV9	ASSVEGLNTEAF
TRBJ1-1	TRBV5-6	ASSERSMNTEAF
TRBJ2-1	TRBV19	ASTPWGTGTSLVEQF
TRBJ2-7	TRBV20-1	SARDPLAGESYEQY
TRBJ1-1	TRBV4-1	ASSLNRGTEAF
TRBJ1-4	TRBV3-1	ASSPTRTGFNEKLF
TRBJ2-3	TRBV20-1	SARGGLAGVADTQY
TRBJ2-1	TRBV7-9	ASTGTSGNEQF
TRBJ2-5	TRBV7-9	ASSQGAWETQY
TRBJ2-5	TRBV15	ATTRPGLRETQY
TRBJ1-4	TRBV7-9	ASSLASEKLF
TRBJ1-2	TRBV7-6	ASSSDTVGSYGYT